Each of the 3 T cell receptor beta chains below was sequenced from the same sample in a study of identical twins. TCRdb fed the 5' RACE reads into MiXCR, producing one record per CDR3 protein. The repertoire holds about 890,000 distinct CDR3 sequences, with approximately 13% as singletons. These same data were also listed under a study on yellow fever vaccine responses in identical twins.

The material sequenced was PBMCs. These receptors all stem from a woman between 18 and 29 years old in good health.

This chain uses TRBV19 with TRBJ2-5, with a possible D match to TRBD2 (5 bases). Germline values: CDR1 LNHDA, CDR2 SQIVND (reference sequence). The CDR3 covers 14 residues. V was trimmed by 5 bases and J by 0 bases, leaving 10 bases between them. The CDR3 loop is CASSPSGHQETQYF. The CDR3 region has the DNA TGTGCCAGTAGTCCGAGCGGTCACCAAGAGACCCAGTACTTC.

This clonotype was counted ten times or more. This rearrangement joins TRBV3-1 to TRBJ2-1, with 10 bases fitting TRBD2. The ends lost 4 bases at V and 7 bases at J; junction bases unmatched: 1. The CDR3 covers 13 residues. CDR1 and CDR2 (germline): LGHDT, YNNKEL (reference sequence). CDR3 in amino acids: CASSRSGGNEQFF. The CDR3 DNA follows: TGTGCCAGCAGCCGTAGCGGGGGGAATGAGCAGTTCTTC.

The CDR3 DNA reads TGTGCCAGCAGGAAACCGGGACAGGGGATCTATGGCTACACCTTC. Residues: CASRKPGQGIYGYTF. This chain joins TRBV11-2 and TRBJ1-2; 10 bases match TRBD1. V lost 6 bases and J lost 4; bases outside the gene matches: 8. The CDR3 length is 15 residues. CDR1 is SGHAT and CDR2 is FQNNGV in the germline V gene. Combining the CDR3 with reference TRBV11-2 and TRBJ1-2 gives the whole variable domain EAGVAQSPRYKIIEKRQSVAFWCNPISGHATLYWYQQILGQGPKLLIQFQNNGVVDDSQLPKDRFSAERLKGVDSTLKIQPAKLEDSAVYLCASRKPGQGIYGYTFGSGTRLTVV.